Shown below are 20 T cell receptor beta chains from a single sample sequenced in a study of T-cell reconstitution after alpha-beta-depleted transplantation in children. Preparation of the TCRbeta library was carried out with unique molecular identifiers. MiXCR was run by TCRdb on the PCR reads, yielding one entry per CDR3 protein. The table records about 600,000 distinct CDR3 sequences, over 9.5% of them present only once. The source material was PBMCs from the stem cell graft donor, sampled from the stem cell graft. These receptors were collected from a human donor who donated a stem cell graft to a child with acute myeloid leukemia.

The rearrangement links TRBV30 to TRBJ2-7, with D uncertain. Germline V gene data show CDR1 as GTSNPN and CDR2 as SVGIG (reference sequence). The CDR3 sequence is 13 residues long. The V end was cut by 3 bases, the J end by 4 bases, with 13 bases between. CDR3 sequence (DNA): TGTGCCTGGAGCCTCAAGGCTCGTTACGAGCAGTACTTC. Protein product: CAWSLKARYEQYF.

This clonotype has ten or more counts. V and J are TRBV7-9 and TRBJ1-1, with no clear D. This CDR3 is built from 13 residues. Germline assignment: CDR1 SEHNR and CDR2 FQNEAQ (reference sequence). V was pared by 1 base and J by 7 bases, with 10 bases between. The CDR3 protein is CASSLERAVEAFF. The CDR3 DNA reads TGTGCCAGCAGCTTAGAGCGTGCGGTTGAAGCTTTCTTT.

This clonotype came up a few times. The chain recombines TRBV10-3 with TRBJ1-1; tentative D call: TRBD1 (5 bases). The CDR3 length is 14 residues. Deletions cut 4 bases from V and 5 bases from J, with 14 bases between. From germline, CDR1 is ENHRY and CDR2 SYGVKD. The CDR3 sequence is CAISVAGSGTEAFF. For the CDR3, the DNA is TGTGCCATCAGTGTAGCAGGGTCGGGGACTGAAGCTTTCTTT.

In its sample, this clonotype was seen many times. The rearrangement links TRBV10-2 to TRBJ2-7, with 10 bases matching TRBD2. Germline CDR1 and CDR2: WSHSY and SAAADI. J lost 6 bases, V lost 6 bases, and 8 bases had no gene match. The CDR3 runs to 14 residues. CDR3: CASSRLAGGSEQYF. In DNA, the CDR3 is TGCGCCAGCAGCAGACTAGCGGGTGGTTCCGAGCAGTACTTC.

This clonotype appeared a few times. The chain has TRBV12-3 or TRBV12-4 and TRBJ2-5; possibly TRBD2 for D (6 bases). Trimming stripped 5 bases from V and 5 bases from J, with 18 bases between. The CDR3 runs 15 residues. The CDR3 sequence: CASSPGRRAGETQYF. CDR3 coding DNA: TGTGCCAGCAGTCCCGGAAGGAGGGCCGGCGAGACCCAGTACTTC.

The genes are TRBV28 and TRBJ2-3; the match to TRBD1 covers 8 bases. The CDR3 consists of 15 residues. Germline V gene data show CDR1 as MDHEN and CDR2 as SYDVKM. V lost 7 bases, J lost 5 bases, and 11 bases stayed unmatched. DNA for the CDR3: TGTGCCAGCACCATGACAGGGGTACAATTAGATACGCAGTATTTT. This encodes CASTMTGVQLDTQYF.

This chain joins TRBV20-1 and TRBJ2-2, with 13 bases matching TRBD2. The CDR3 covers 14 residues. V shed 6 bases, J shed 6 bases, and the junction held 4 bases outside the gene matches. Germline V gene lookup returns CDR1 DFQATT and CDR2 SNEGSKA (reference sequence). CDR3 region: CSARTSGSSGELFF. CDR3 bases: TGCAGTGCCAGGACTAGCGGGAGCTCCGGGGAGCTGTTTTTT.

CDR3 amino acids: CSARDPRGAPGANVLTF. Here the CDR3 DNA reads TGCAGTGCTAGAGATCCGCGGGGGGCGCCTGGGGCCAACGTCCTGACTTTC. This chain links TRBV20-1 with TRBJ2-6, with 8 positions matching TRBD2. The CDR3 length is 17 residues. V was clipped by 0 bases and J by 2 bases; unmatched bases: 6. From germline, CDR1 is DFQATT and CDR2 SNEGSKA (reference sequence).

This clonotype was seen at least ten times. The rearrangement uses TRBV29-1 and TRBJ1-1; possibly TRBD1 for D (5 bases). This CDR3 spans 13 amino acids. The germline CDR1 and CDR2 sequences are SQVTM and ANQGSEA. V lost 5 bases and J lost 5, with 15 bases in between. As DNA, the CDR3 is TGCAGCGTTCCGACAGACCTGGGGACTGAAGCTTTCTTT. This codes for CSVPTDLGTEAFF.

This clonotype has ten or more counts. This CDR3 is CASSGLAGTYNEQFF. CDR3 coding DNA: TGTGCCAGCAGTGGACTAGCGGGAACCTACAATGAGCAGTTCTTC. The chain joins TRBV7-9 to TRBJ2-1, with 12 bases identical to TRBD2. The CDR3 is made up of 15 amino acids. Germline values: CDR1 SEHNR, CDR2 FQNEAQ (reference sequence). Trimming took 6 bases from V and 2 from J; bases not matched to a gene: 2.

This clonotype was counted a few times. This CDR3 reads CASGEETQYF. Here the CDR3 DNA reads TGCGCCAGCGGGGAAGAGACCCAGTACTTC. The J gene is TRBJ2-5, the V gene TRBV5-1, with D uncertain. The V gene's germline CDR1 is SGHRS and CDR2 YFSETQ. V was pared by 7 bases and J by 3 bases, with 4 bases between. This CDR3 has 10 amino acids.

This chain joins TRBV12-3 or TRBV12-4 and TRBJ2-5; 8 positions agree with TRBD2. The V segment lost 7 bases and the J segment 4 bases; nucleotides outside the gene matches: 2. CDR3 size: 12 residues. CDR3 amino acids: CASMAGGETQYF. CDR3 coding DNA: TGTGCCAGCATGGCGGGAGGAGAGACCCAGTACTTC.

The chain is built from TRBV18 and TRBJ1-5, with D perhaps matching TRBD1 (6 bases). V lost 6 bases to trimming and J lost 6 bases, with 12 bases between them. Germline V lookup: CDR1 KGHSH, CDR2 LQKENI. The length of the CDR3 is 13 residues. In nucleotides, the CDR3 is TGTGCCAGCTCTCATTCACAGGGTCAGCCCCAGCATTTT. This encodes CASSHSQGQPQHF.

CDR3 DNA: TGTGCCAGCAGCTTGTACCCTGAACTAGCGGGGTACTACGAGCAGTACTTC. Translation: CASSLYPELAGYYEQYF. This chain connects TRBV11-2 to TRBJ2-7, with TRBD2 matching over 10 bases. V shed 3 bases and J 3 bases; nucleotides not matched to a gene: 11. Germline CDR1 reads SGHAT; CDR2 reads FQNNGV. The CDR3 runs 17 residues.

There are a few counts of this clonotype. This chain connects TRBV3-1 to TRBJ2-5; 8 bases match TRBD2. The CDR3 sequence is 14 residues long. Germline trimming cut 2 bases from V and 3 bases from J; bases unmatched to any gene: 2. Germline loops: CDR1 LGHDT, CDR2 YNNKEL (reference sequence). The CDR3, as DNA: TGTGCCAGCAGCCAAAGGACTAGCAAAGAGACCCAGTACTTC. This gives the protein CASSQRTSKETQYF.

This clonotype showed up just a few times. CDR3 region: CASSPGTTRTEAFF. CDR3 in DNA: TGTGCCAGCAGCCCCGGGACGACGAGGACTGAAGCTTTCTTT. This rearrangement joins TRBV7-9 to TRBJ1-1; D might be TRBD1 (5 bases). CDR1 is SEHNR, CDR2 FQNEAQ, per germline (reference sequence). Trimming stripped 5 bases from V and 5 bases from J, with 15 bases between. CDR3 length equals 14 residues.

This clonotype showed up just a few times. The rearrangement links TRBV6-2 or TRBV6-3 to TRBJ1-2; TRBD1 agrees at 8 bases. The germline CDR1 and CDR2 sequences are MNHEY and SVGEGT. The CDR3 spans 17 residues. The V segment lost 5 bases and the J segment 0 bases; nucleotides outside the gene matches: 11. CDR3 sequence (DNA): TGTGCCAGCAGTCCGCTCCGGGACAGGACAACTAACTATGGCTACACCTTC. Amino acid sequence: CASSPLRDRTTNYGYTF.

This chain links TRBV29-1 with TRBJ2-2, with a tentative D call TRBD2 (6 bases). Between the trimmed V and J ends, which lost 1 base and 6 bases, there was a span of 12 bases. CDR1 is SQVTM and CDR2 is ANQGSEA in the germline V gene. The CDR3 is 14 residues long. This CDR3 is CSVEASAFSGELFF. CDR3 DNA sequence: TGCAGCGTTGAAGCTAGCGCATTTTCCGGGGAGCTGTTTTTT.

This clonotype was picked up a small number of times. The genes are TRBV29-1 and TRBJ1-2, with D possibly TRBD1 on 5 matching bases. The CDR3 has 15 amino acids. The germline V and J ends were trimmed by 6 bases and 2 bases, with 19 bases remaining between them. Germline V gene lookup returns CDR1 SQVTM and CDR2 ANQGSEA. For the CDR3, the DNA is TGCAGCGTGGGTCCCAGGCTCAGGACAAACTATGGCTACACCTTC. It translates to CSVGPRLRTNYGYTF.

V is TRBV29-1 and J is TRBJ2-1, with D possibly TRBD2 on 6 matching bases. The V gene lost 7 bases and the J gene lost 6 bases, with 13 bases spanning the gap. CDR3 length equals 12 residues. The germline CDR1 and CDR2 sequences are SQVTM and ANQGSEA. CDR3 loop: CSAGRDFNEQFF. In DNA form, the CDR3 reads TGCAGCGCAGGCCGGGACTTCAATGAGCAGTTCTTC.